This TCR beta chain was observed in a study of blood T cell repertoires in COVID-19. Germline CDR1 reads MDHEN; CDR2 reads SYDVKM. The CDR3 sequence is 13 residues long. V gave up 6 bases and J gave up 3 bases; unmatched junction bases: 2. Generated by immunoSEQ multiplex PCR, the TCRdb table keeps only in-frame clones and is missing some. The sample has over 350,000 clones, around 87% seen once. The chain joins TRBV28 to TRBJ2-1, with TRBD1 matching over 7 bases. This receptor was identified in a woman aged 50 to 60 who had recovered from COVID-19. Input material: PBMCs or T cells enriched from blood (not recorded which). As DNA, the CDR3 is TGTGCCAGCAGCAGGGGGTTCTACAATGAGCAGTTCTTC. This gives the protein CASSRGFYNEQFF.